Listed below are T cell receptor beta chains from one sample, sequenced in a study of tumor-infiltrating lymphocytes in primary liver carcinoma. TCRdb reprocessed the multiplex PCR reads with MiXCR, giving one entry per CDR3 protein. This table holds roughly 100,000 distinct CDR3 sequences, more than 60% found once. Sequenced sample: liver tumor tissue from sampling region 5. These receptor sequences come from a woman in her sixties with primary liver carcinoma and hepatitis B virus infection. CDR3s include the opening cysteine and the closing phenylalanine or tryptophan. D genes are given only for firm matches. Clone size is shown for a subset of rows, as once, few, many or a class of expanded clone.

>medium-sized|-|TRBJ2-3|TRBV11-2
TGTGCCAGCAGCCCAGCCGGGCGGGCAGATACGCAGTATTTT
CASSPAGRADTQYF
>-|-|TRBJ2-7|TRBV4-2
TGTGCCAGGAGCCAAGATCTTGGCACCTCCTACGAGCAGAACTTC
CARSQDLGTSYEQNF
>-|-|TRBJ2-3|TRBV28
TGTGCCAACGATGGGGGCAGCACAGATACGCAGTATTTT
CANDGGSTDTQYF
>-|-|TRBJ2-3|TRBV11-2
TGTGCCTGCAGCCTGCGCCGGGGGGATACGCAGTATTTT
CACSLRRGDTQYF
>many|TRBD2|TRBJ2-1|TRBV5-1
TGCGCCAGCAGCTCCAATTCGCCCCTAGCGGGGGGGGGGACTGAGCAGTTCTTC
CASSSNSPLAGGGTEQFF
>-|-|TRBJ2-2|TRBV7-7
TGTGCTAGCTCCCGAGGGGGGTCGAACACCGGGGAGCTGTTATTT
CASSRGGSNTGELLF
>-|-|TRBJ2-2|TRBV4-2
TGTGTCAGCAGCCAAGACATGGGTGATACCGGGGAGCTGTTTTTT
CVSSQDMGDTGELFF
>once|-|TRBJ2-3|TRBV2
TGTGCCAGCAGTACGAGGGCAGATATGCAGTATTTT
CASSTRADMQYF
>-|-|TRBJ2-1|TRBV28
TGTACCAGCAGTTTTACCAATGAGCAGTTCTTC
CTSSFTNEQFF
>-|TRBD1|TRBJ1-1|TRBV6-1
TGTGCCAGTAGTTACAGGGGGAGCACTGAAGCTTTCTTT
CASSYRGSTEAFF
>-|-|TRBJ2-7|TRBV11-3
TGTGCCAGCAGACAGAGTTACGGGCAATACTTC
CASRQSYGQYF
>few|TRBD1|TRBJ2-7|TRBV11-2
TGTGCCAGCAGCTTAGCCCCGACAGGGGCCCACGAGCAGTACTTC
CASSLAPTGAHEQYF
>-|-|TRBJ2-2|TRBV11-1
TGTGTCAATAGCGCCCGGCCATTCCTAGTTAACACCGGGGAGCTGTTTTTT
CVNSARPFLVNTGELFF
>many|TRBD1|TRBJ2-7|TRBV14
TGTGCCAGCAGCCCGAGACAGGGTATTTCGAGAAGCGAGCAGTACTTC
CASSPRQGISRSEQYF
>few|-|TRBJ2-2|TRBV28
TGTGCCAGCACCCCGCCCAGCGTGTTCACCGGGGAGCTGTTTTTT
CASTPPSVFTGELFF
>-|-|TRBJ2-1|TRBV7-3
TGTGCCAGCACCCAAAACAGGGAAGAGCAGTTCTTC
CASTQNREEQFF
>-|TRBD2|TRBJ2-3|TRBV5-6
TGTGCTAGCAACGAAGCGGGAATCGGCACAGATACGCAGTATTTT
CASNEAGIGTDTQYF
>-|TRBD1|TRBJ1-5|TRBV28
TGTGCCAGCACCGGAGGGGGCAGGGACTATCAGCCCCAGCATTTT
CASTGGGRDYQPQHF
>-|TRBD1|TRBJ1-1|TRBV5-1
TGCCCCAGCAGTGGGGCAGGAAACAGGGGCACTGAAGCTTTCTTT
CPSSGAGNRGTEAFF